What follows are 24 T cell receptor beta chains derived from one specimen sequenced in a study of blood T cell repertoires in COVID-19. The protocol was immunoSEQ multiplex PCR, while the TCRdb copy is restricted to in-frame clones and leaves out a portion. Counted here are 81,000 or so clones, roughly 92% occurring once; the ten biggest clones make up nearly 6.5%. The sequenced sample consisted of peripheral blood. Receptors originate from a woman aged 55 to 70 with active COVID-19.

This chain uses TRBV6-2 or TRBV6-3 with TRBJ2-3, with 13 bases identical to TRBD2. Germline trimming cut 2 bases from V and 2 bases from J; bases unmatched to any gene: 10. Germline CDR1 and CDR2: MNHEY and SVGEGT. The CDR3 is made up of 19 amino acids. The CDR3 DNA reads TGTGCCAGCAGTTACGAAGTGGGGACTAGCGGGGCTATCACAGATACGCAGTATTTT. Translation gives CASSYEVGTSGAITDTQYF.

The genes are TRBV3-1 (or the pseudogene TRBV3-2) and TRBJ2-1; the D is unclear. CDR3 length equals 14 residues. Per the germline V gene, CDR1 is LGHDT and CDR2 is YNNKEL (reference sequence). Trimming shortened V by 1 base and J by 8 bases, and 12 bases separated the two germline ends. CDR3 coding DNA: TGTGCCAGCAGCCAAGCGCTAGTCTCCCATGAGCAGTTCTTC. It encodes CASSQALVSHEQFF.

The chain combines TRBV28 with TRBJ2-5, with 8 positions matching TRBD1. The V gene's germline CDR1 is MDHEN and CDR2 SYDVKM. This CDR3 has 15 residues. V gave up 3 bases and J gave up 4 bases; unmatched junction bases: 7. Here the CDR3 reads CASSFSGQDLETQYF. CDR3 DNA: TGTGCCAGCAGTTTTTCGGGACAGGATCTAGAGACCCAGTACTTC.

V and J are TRBV6-5 and TRBJ1-4; weak D call: TRBD1 (5 bases). CDR3 length: 14 residues. Germline lookup yields CDR1 MNHEY and CDR2 SVGAGI. The V end was cut by 2 bases, the J end by 8 bases, with 12 bases between. This CDR3 is CASSYDQGDEKLFF. The CDR3, as DNA: TGTGCCAGCAGTTACGATCAGGGCGACGAAAAACTGTTTTTT.

This clone rates as medium-sized (0.01 to 0.1%). The V gene is TRBV19, the J gene TRBJ1-3, with 8 bases that match TRBD1. The germline CDR1 and CDR2 sequences are LNHDA and SQIVND (reference sequence). The V segment lost 8 bases and the J segment 4 bases; nucleotides outside the gene matches: 16. This CDR3 is built from 17 residues. The CDR3 sequence: CASRGGQGGSGGNTIYF. In DNA, the CDR3 is TGTGCCAGTCGGGGAGGACAGGGAGGCTCGGGGGGAAACACCATATATTTT.

This rearrangement joins TRBV12-3 or TRBV12-4 to TRBJ2-1; no clear D gene. The CDR3 spans 13 residues. V was clipped by 7 bases and J by 4 bases, with 11 bases between them. DNA for the CDR3: TGTGCCAGCAAGAGCCGATCGTACAATGAGCAGTTCTTC. Protein: CASKSRSYNEQFF.

The rearrangement joins TRBV19 to TRBJ1-2; D is unresolved. Trimming took 1 base from V and 8 from J, leaving 14 bases between them. CDR1 is LNHDA and CDR2 is SQIVND in the germline V gene (reference sequence). The CDR3 has 14 amino acids. The CDR3 nucleotides read TGTGCCAGTAGTATAGGGTTCGGGATGCCCGGCTACACCTTC. Translated: CASSIGFGMPGYTF.

V gene TRBV3-1 (or the pseudogene TRBV3-2) combines with J gene TRBJ2-6; D is possibly TRBD1 (6 bases). Per the germline V gene, CDR1 is LGHDT and CDR2 is YNNKEL (reference sequence). V lost 3 bases to trimming and J lost 3 bases, with 12 bases between them. The CDR3 is made up of 16 amino acids. Here the CDR3 reads CASSQNRDLGANVLTF. CDR3 DNA: TGTGCCAGCAGCCAGAACAGGGACCTTGGGGCCAACGTCCTGACTTTC.

The rearrangement uses TRBV5-1 and TRBJ2-3; tentative D call: TRBD1 (5 bases). V shed 0 bases and J shed 0 bases, with 11 bases lying between them. Germline V CDR1 and CDR2: SGHRS, YFSETQ. The CDR3 consists of 16 residues. CDR3 sequence reads: CASSLEPGKSTDTQYF. As DNA, the CDR3 is TGCGCCAGCAGCTTGGAGCCAGGGAAAAGCACAGATACGCAGTATTTT.

This rearrangement joins TRBV7-9 to TRBJ1-1; a weak D match, TRBD1 (6 bases). V was trimmed by 1 base and J by 10 bases, leaving 19 bases between them. This CDR3 region has 15 residues. The germline CDR1 and CDR2 sequences are SEHNR and FQNEAQ (reference sequence). CDR3 sequence reads: CASSLDGTGYAGAFF. In nucleotides, the CDR3 is TGTGCCAGCAGCTTAGATGGAACAGGGTATGCTGGAGCTTTCTTT.

This sequence joins TRBV25-1 and TRBJ2-1, with D possibly being TRBD1 (5 bases). Per germline, CDR1 MGHDK and CDR2 SYGVNS. CDR3 length: 17 amino acids. V dropped 1 base and J dropped 7 bases, with 20 bases sitting between them. The CDR3 loop reads CASSEFSGKRVGNEQFF. The DNA of the CDR3 is TGTGCCAGCAGTGAATTTTCAGGGAAAAGGGTGGGGAATGAGCAGTTCTTC.

The chain combines TRBV14 with TRBJ1-4; possible D gene TRBD1, 6 bases. The CDR3 is 15 residues long. The germline CDR1 and CDR2 sequences are SGHDN and FVKESK. V shed 0 bases and J shed 7 bases, with 12 bases lying between them. CDR3 coding DNA: TGTGCCAGCAGCCAAGACGAGACAGGTGGTGAAAAACTGTTTTTT. Residues: CASSQDETGGEKLFF.

This chain joins TRBV2 and TRBJ1-5, with 9 bases lining up with TRBD1. V lost 8 bases and J lost 7; bases outside the gene matches: 9. Germline assignment: CDR1 SNHLY and CDR2 FYNNEI. The CDR3 is 14 amino acids. In nucleotides, the CDR3 is TGTGCCAGCGGTCCGGGACAGGGCGGACAGCCCCAGCATTTT. It specifies CASGPGQGGQPQHF.

The V gene is TRBV5-4, the J gene TRBJ2-5; tentatively, D is TRBD1 (6 bases). The CDR3 is 15 residues long. V lost 0 bases, J lost 1 base, and 10 bases lay in between. Per the germline V gene, CDR1 is SGHNT and CDR2 is YYREEE (reference sequence). CDR3 DNA: TGTGCCAGCAGCTTGGAGCAAGGGGGCCAAGAGACCCAGTACTTC. The encoded protein is CASSLEQGGQETQYF. Full variable domain (rest looked up from reference TRBV5-4 and TRBJ2-5): ETGVTQSPTHLIKTRGQQVTLRCSSQSGHNTVSWYQQALGQGPQFIFQYYREEENGRGNFPPRFSGLQFPNYSSELNVNALELDDSALYLCASSLEQGGQETQYFGPGTRLLVL.

The gene calls are TRBV28 and TRBJ1-1; D is possibly TRBD1 (5 bases). Germline CDR1 is MDHEN and CDR2 is SYDVKM. The CDR3 consists of 14 residues. The V gene lost 0 bases and the J gene lost 2 bases, with 7 bases spanning the gap. The CDR3 is CASSLWGGNTEAFF. CDR3 nucleotides: TGTGCCAGCAGTTTATGGGGGGGTAACACTGAAGCTTTCTTT.

The V gene is TRBV18, the J gene TRBJ1-1; 7 bases match TRBD1. This CDR3 is built from 14 residues. The V segment lost 2 bases and the J segment 4 bases; nucleotides outside the gene matches: 4. From germline, CDR1 is KGHSH and CDR2 LQKENI. The CDR3 bases are TGTGCCAGCTCACCAACAGGGGTGACCACTGAAGCTTTCTTT. It encodes CASSPTGVTTEAFF.

The CDR3 bases are TGTGCCAGCAGCGTCCGGACAGGGTGGTACGAGCAGTACTTC. Protein: CASSVRTGWYEQYF. This rearrangement joins TRBV2 to TRBJ2-7; 8 bases line up with TRBD1. Germline V gene sequence: CDR1 SNHLY, CDR2 FYNNEI. The length of the CDR3 is 14 residues. V trimming: 6 bases; J trimming: 4 bases; junction bases outside the gene matches: 8. Using reference TRBV2 and TRBJ2-7 for the parts outside the CDR3, the full variable domain is EPEVTQTPSHQVTQMGQEVILRCVPISNHLYFYWYRQILGQKVEFLVSFYNNEISEKSEIFDDQFSVERPDGSNFTLKIRSTKLEDSAMYFCASSVRTGWYEQYFGPGTRLTVT.

This clone was counted only a few times. The chain recombines TRBV28 with TRBJ1-2; D may be TRBD1 (5 bases). The CDR3 consists of 15 residues. With 3 bases removed from V and 2 bases from J, the gap between germline ends came to 13 bases. The V gene's germline CDR1 is MDHEN and CDR2 SYDVKM. The CDR3 DNA is TGTGCCAGCAGTTTTAGTGGGGCGCAAAACTATGGCTACACCTTC. Amino acids: CASSFSGAQNYGYTF.

The CDR3 DNA follows: TGTGCCAGCAGCTTAGGGGCGGGTGCCGCCTACGAGCAGTACTTC. Its translation: CASSLGAGAAYEQYF. V and J are TRBV11-2 and TRBJ2-7; perhaps TRBD2 as D (5 bases). Germline CDR1 and CDR2: SGHAT and FQNNGV. V lost 1 base to trimming and J lost 2 bases, with 12 bases between them. This CDR3 contains 15 residues.

The chain joins TRBV30 to TRBJ1-6, with D hard to call. Trimming cost V 4 bases and J 0 bases, with 13 bases left between them. The CDR3 sequence is 16 residues long. The germline CDR1 and CDR2 sequences are GTSNPN and SVGIG (reference sequence). CDR3 loop: CAWKGGPSSYNSPLHF. The CDR3 DNA reads TGTGCCTGGAAAGGAGGGCCGAGCTCCTATAATTCACCCCTCCACTTT.

This clone was counted a single time. CDR3 nucleotide sequence: TGTGCCAGCAGTTTGGGGGGGCTTGGTACTCGAAACACCATATATTTT. Protein sequence: CASSLGGLGTRNTIYF. The gene calls are TRBV27 and TRBJ1-3; maybe TRBD1 (6 bases). This CDR3 is 16 amino acids long. V gave up 3 bases and J gave up 5 bases, with 17 bases separating them. Germline V gene data show CDR1 as MNHEY and CDR2 as SMNVEV (reference sequence).

V gene TRBV5-1 combines with J gene TRBJ2-3; TRBD2 matches 14 bases. Germline V gene sequence: CDR1 SGHRS, CDR2 YFSETQ. This CDR3 region has 16 residues. V was pared by 4 bases and J by 3 bases, with 4 bases of the junction left unmatched. The CDR3 nucleotides read TGCGCCAGCAGCCCTGGGACTAGCGGGGGAACAGATACGCAGTATTTT. Protein sequence: CASSPGTSGGTDTQYF.

The genes are TRBV9 and TRBJ1-6; 7 bases align to TRBD1. Germline V lookup: CDR1 SGDLS, CDR2 YYNGEE. This CDR3 comprises 15 residues. V shed 3 bases, J shed 9 bases, and the junction held 9 bases outside the gene matches. CDR3 sequence (DNA): TGTGCCAGCAGCGAGAAAGACAGGGAGAGTTCACCCCTCCACTTT. Translation gives CASSEKDRESSPLHF.

The chain uses TRBV5-6 and TRBJ2-1, with D perhaps TRBD1 (5 bases). CDR3 size: 13 residues. The germline CDR1 and CDR2 sequences are SGHDT and YYEEEE. V was trimmed by 4 bases and J by 4 bases, leaving 9 bases between them. In DNA, the CDR3 is TGTGCCAGCAGCCCGCGACAGTACAATGAGCAGTTCTTC. Translating it yields CASSPRQYNEQFF.